The source of this TCR beta chain is a study of CD8 T cells in Susac syndrome. Overall study results and limits: It was acknowledged in the study that the number of individuals who were included in its TCR sequencing and HLA analysis was relatively small.

The RNA, about 0.45 to 1 ug, was put through reverse transcription using random hexamers. With immunoSEQ multiplex PCR, TCR beta CDR3 was amplified across 54 Vbeta and 13 Jbeta. TCRdb recomputed calls from the immunoSEQ multiplex PCR reads with MiXCR, one row per CDR3 protein. Among around 180,000 distinct CDR3 sequences listed, approximately 93% were seen once. With regard to this clonotype: The antigen remains undetermined.

Stable or active relapsing-remitting multiple sclerosis, untreated and meeting revised McDonald criteria, defined the controls. The CD8+ and CD4+ T cells were isolated magnetically using a negative isolation approach, whereas the TEMRA cells were enriched by FACS. The germline CDR1 and CDR2 sequences are SGDLS and YYNGEE. The J segment lost 2 bases and the V segment lost 4 bases, leaving 12 bases of the junction unmatched. The CDR3 contains 16 residues. The TCR sequence derives from a human donor with multiple sclerosis. Material for sequencing was CD4+ T cells from PBMCs. The rearrangement uses TRBV9 and TRBJ2-7, with TRBD1 identical over 7 bases. The CDR3 nucleotides are TGTGCCAGCAGCCGAGGACAGGTTCCTGCTACCTACGAGCAGTACTTC. Its protein is CASSRGQVPATYEQYF.